This is a list of T cell receptor beta chains from one sample in a study of OX40 agonist ivuxolimab in advanced cancers. Method: immunoSEQ multiplex PCR; TCRdb's copy keeps in-frame clones and lacks some. The sample has tens of thousands of clones, roughly 80% seen once; the top ten hold roughly 4.6%. The source was CD4+ or CD8+ T cells sorted from blood, collected in a trial of the OX40 agonist ivuxolimab. Every receptor here comes from an adult with an advanced solid tumor such as melanoma, head and neck, liver or kidney cancer. CDR3s include the opening cysteine and the closing phenylalanine or tryptophan. The D gene is left open where the match is weak. Rows may omit the clone size; those that give it use once, few, many or a size class.

D gene | J gene | clone size | V gene | CDR3 protein | CDR3 DNA
. | TRBJ2-3 | . | TRBV9 | CASSAGLSFTTDTQYF | TGTGCCAGCAGCGCGGGGTTATCTTTTACCACAGATACGCAGTATTTT
. | TRBJ1-2 | once | TRBV11-2 | CASSPIMGVGGYGYTF | TGTGCCAGCAGCCCAATAATGGGGGTCGGGGGCTATGGCTACACCTTC
. | TRBJ2-3 | . | TRBV18 | CASSPPGSTDTQYF | TGTGCCAGCTCACCACCGGGGAGCACAGATACGCAGTATTTT
. | TRBJ1-6 | . | TRBV4-1 | CASSQDLHDQGSPLHF | TGCGCCAGCAGCCAAGATCTCCACGACCAGGGCTCACCCCTCCACTTT
. | TRBJ1-1 | few | TRBV18 | CASSGLPNTEAFF | TGTGCCAGCTCAGGACTCCCGAACACTGAAGCTTTCTTT
. | TRBJ2-7 | few | TRBV12-5 | CASGPPPSGPSSYEQYF | TGTGCTAGTGGTCCCCCGCCTTCCGGCCCCTCCTCCTACGAGCAGTACTTC
. | TRBJ1-4 | . | TRBV21-1 | CASSKGRHPQGAGEKLFF | TGTGCCAGCAGCAAAGGCCGCCACCCACAGGGGGCTGGTGAAAAACTGTTTTTT
. | TRBJ1-1 | . | TRBV5-1 | CASSLGTYEEAFF | TGCGCCAGCAGCTTGGGGACATACGAAGAAGCTTTCTTT
. | TRBJ2-7 | . | TRBV9 | CASSAPPGYEQYF | TGTGCCAGCAGCGCCCCTCCGGGGTACGAGCAGTACTTC
. | TRBJ1-6 | . | TRBV6-5 | CASSYSKTVHNSPLHF | TGTGCCAGCAGTTACTCGAAGACAGTCCATAATTCACCCCTCCACTTT
. | TRBJ2-3 | few | TRBV5-1 | CASSDLTAGTDTQYF | TGCGCCAGCAGCGACCTGACCGCCGGGACAGATACGCAGTATTTT
TRBD1 | TRBJ2-7 | . | TRBV7-9 | CASSLASTGGYDEQYF | TGTGCCAGCAGCTTAGCCTCTACAGGGGGCTACGACGAGCAGTACTTC
. | TRBJ2-3 | . | TRBV18 | CASSPNTDTQYF | TGTGCCAGCTCACCTAACACAGATACGCAGTATTTT
. | TRBJ1-2 | . | TRBV27 | CASSPRRGGGSGYTF | TGTGCCAGCAGCCCGAGGCGCGGGGGCGGTTCTGGCTACACCTTC
TRBD1 | TRBJ1-2 | . | TRBV2 | CASTDRGLANGYTF | TGTGCCAGCACCGACAGGGGGCTCGCGAATGGCTACACCTTC
. | TRBJ1-1 | . | TRBV11-2 | CASSFGQLNTEAFF | TGTGCCAGCAGCTTTGGACAACTGAACACTGAAGCTTTCTTT
. | TRBJ1-2 | . | TRBV27 | CASSTQPGLFSGYTF | TGTGCCAGCAGTACGCAACCGGGACTCTTTTCAGGCTACACCTTC
. | TRBJ1-3 | . | TRBV6-1 | CASSDLSGQSWRNTIYF | TGTGCCAGCAGTGATTTGTCGGGCCAGAGTTGGAGGAACACCATATATTTT
TRBD1 | TRBJ2-7 | . | TRBV9 | CASSVATGGNEQYF | TGTGCCAGCAGCGTAGCCACAGGGGGCAACGAGCAGTACTTC
TRBD2 | TRBJ2-1 | . | TRBV4-2 | CASSQVEASGGARQFF | TGTGCCAGCAGCCAAGTGGAAGCTAGCGGGGGGGCTCGGCAGTTCTTC
. | TRBJ1-4 | . | TRBV7-6 | CASSLTGSTNEKLFF | TGTGCCAGCAGCTTAACGGGATCAACTAATGAAAAACTGTTTTTT
. | TRBJ1-3 | once | TRBV7-2 | CASSLDGTNSGNTIYF | TGTGCCAGCAGCTTGGACGGTACCAACTCTGGAAACACCATATATTTT
. | TRBJ2-2 | . | TRBV5-6 | CASSSLRGTGELFF | TGTGCCAGCAGCTCACTAAGGGGCACCGGGGAGCTGTTTTTT
TRBD1 | TRBJ1-2 | . | TRBV5-1 | CASTRTGTGDGYTF | TGCGCCAGCACCCGGACCGGGACAGGGGATGGCTACACCTTC
TRBD1 | TRBJ1-2 | . | TRBV6-5 | CASRPGQAANYGYTF | TGTGCCAGCAGACCCGGACAGGCGGCAAACTATGGCTACACCTTC
. | TRBJ2-3 | . | TRBV6-7 | CASSEEDSTDTQYF | TGTGCCAGCAGTGAAGAGGACAGCACAGATACGCAGTATTTT
. | TRBJ1-4 | . | TRBV2 | CASSLQGTNEKLFF | TGTGCCAGCAGTCTGCAGGGAACTAATGAAAAACTGTTTTTT
. | TRBJ2-3 | once | TRBV9 | CASSVASTDTQYF | TGTGCCAGCAGCGTAGCTAGCACAGATACGCAGTATTTT
. | TRBJ1-6 | . | TRBV7-2 | CASSLGARVDSPLHF | TGTGCCAGCAGCTTAGGGGCCAGGGTGGATTCACCCCTCCACTTT
. | TRBJ2-2 | . | TRBV6-5 | CASGDRNTGELFF | TGTGCCAGCGGAGACAGGAACACCGGGGAGCTGTTTTTT
TRBD1 | TRBJ1-6 | . | TRBV7-9 | CASSRDRNNSPLHF | TGTGCCAGCAGCCGGGACAGGAATAATTCACCCCTCCACTTT
TRBD2 | TRBJ2-1 | . | TRBV4-1 | CASSQVGGLANNEQFF | TGCGCCAGCAGCCAAGTAGGAGGACTAGCGAACAATGAGCAGTTCTTC
. | TRBJ2-7 | . | TRBV7-2 | CASSLVYGYEQYF | TGTGCCAGCAGCTTAGTGTACGGCTACGAGCAGTACTTC
. | TRBJ2-1 | medium-sized | TRBV5-1 | CASSIQETYNEQFF | TGCGCCAGCAGCATTCAGGAGACTTACAATGAGCAGTTCTTC
. | TRBJ2-7 | . | TRBV7-9 | CASSPGSTYEQYF | TGTGCCAGCAGCCCCGGGTCCACCTACGAGCAGTACTTC
TRBD2 | TRBJ2-3 | . | TRBV4-3 | CASSQSVAGAADTQYF | TGCGCCAGCAGCCAAAGTGTAGCGGGAGCGGCAGATACGCAGTATTTT
TRBD2 | TRBJ2-1 | . | TRBV6-5 | CASRRGSLAEQFF | TGTGCCAGTCGGCGGGGGAGCCTAGCTGAGCAGTTCTTC
TRBD1 | TRBJ1-1 | few | TRBV5-1 | CASSLDRGNTEAFF | TGCGCCAGCAGCTTGGACAGGGGGAACACTGAAGCTTTCTTT
TRBD1 | TRBJ1-2 | . | TRBV5-1 | CASSLTGTGDYGYTF | TGCGCCAGCAGCTTAACCGGGACAGGGGACTATGGCTACACCTTC
. | TRBJ1-6 | . | TRBV4-1 | CASSQVTYNSPLHF | TGCGCCAGCAGCCAAGTTACTTATAATTCACCCCTCCACTTT
TRBD2 | TRBJ2-1 | . | TRBV5-6 | CASSLDKREGSYNEQFF | TGTGCCAGCAGCTTGGACAAGCGGGAGGGCTCCTACAATGAGCAGTTCTTC